This TCR beta chain originates from a study of blood T cell repertoires in COVID-19. There are 14 residues in the CDR3. CDR1 is SNHLY, CDR2 FYNNEI, per germline. V was pared by 7 bases and J by 6 bases, with 17 bases between. Assay: immunoSEQ multiplex PCR; the TCRdb copy retains only in-frame clones and omits some. Of under 250,000 clones listed, roughly nine tenths are singletons. The J gene is TRBJ2-3, the V gene TRBV2; D is unresolved. Source material: PBMCs or T cells enriched from blood (not recorded which). The clonotype originates from a woman between 18 and 30 years old in a cohort exposed to, infected with or recovered from COVID-19 (not recorded which). CDR3 sequence (DNA): TGTGCCAGCACGTCAGGTCCGTCTTATGATACGCAGTATTTT. This encodes CASTSGPSYDTQYF. The variable domain in full, completed from reference TRBV2 and TRBJ2-3, reads EPEVTQTPSHQVTQMGQEVILRCVPISNHLYFYWYRQILGQKVEFLVSFYNNEISEKSEIFDDQFSVERPDGSNFTLKIRSTKLEDSAMYFCASTSGPSYDTQYFGPGTRLTVL.